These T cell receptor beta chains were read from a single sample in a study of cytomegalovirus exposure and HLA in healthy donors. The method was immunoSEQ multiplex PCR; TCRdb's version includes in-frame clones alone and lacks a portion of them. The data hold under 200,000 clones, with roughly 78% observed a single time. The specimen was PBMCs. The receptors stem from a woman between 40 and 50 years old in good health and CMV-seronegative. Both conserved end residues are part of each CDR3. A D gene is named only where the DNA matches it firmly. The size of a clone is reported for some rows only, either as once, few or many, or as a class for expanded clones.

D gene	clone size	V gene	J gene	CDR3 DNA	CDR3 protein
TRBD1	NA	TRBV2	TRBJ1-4	TGTGCCAGCAGTGAAAGGCTCGGGACAGGGAAGGGAGGAAGGCTTGAAAAACTGTTTTTT	CASSERLGTGKGGRLEKLFF
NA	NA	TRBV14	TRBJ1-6	TGTGCCAGCAGCCAAGGGACAGTGGATAATTCACCCCTCCACTTT	CASSQGTVDNSPLHF
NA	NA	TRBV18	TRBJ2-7	TGTGCCAGCTCACAACGGGATTCCTACGAGCAGTACTTC	CASSQRDSYEQYF
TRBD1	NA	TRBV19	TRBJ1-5	TGTGCCAGTAGTGTTCCGGGACAGGGGGATCAGCCCCAGCATTTT	CASSVPGQGDQPQHF
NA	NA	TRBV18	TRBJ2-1	TGTGCCAGCTCAACCCGACAGGACAATGAGCAGTTCTTC	CASSTRQDNEQFF
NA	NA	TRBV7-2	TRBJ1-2	TGTGCCAGCAGCGACTTATCCGGTGGCTACACCTTC	CASSDLSGGYTF
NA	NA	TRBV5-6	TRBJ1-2	TGTGCCAGCAGCTTCGGGGGTGGCTACACCTTC	CASSFGGGYTF
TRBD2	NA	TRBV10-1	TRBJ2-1	TGCGCCAGCAGTGACGCCCGACTAGCGGGGGGGCCAATTAGTGAGCAGTTCTTC	CASSDARLAGGPISEQFF
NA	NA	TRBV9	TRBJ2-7	TGTGCCAGCAGCGTAGGAGGACATTCAGGCGACGAGCAGTACTTC	CASSVGGHSGDEQYF
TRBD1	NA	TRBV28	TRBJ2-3	TGTGCCAGCAGTGTTACCGGGACAGGGACTAGCACAGATACGCAGTATTTT	CASSVTGTGTSTDTQYF
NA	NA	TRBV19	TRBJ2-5	TGTGCCACTGGACCGGGACTGGTCTTAGAGACCCAGTACTTC	CATGPGLVLETQYF
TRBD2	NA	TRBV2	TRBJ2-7	TGTGCCAGCACCTCGGGGGGGGGCAGACACTACGAGCAGTACTTC	CASTSGGGRHYEQYF
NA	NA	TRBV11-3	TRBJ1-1	TGTGCCAGCAGCTTAACCTATTGGACAGAAATGAACACTGAAGCTTTCTTT	CASSLTYWTEMNTEAFF
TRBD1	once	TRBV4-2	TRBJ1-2	TGTGCCAGCAGCCCCGTTGGGCAGGGGGCGGGCTATGGCTACACCTTC	CASSPVGQGAGYGYTF
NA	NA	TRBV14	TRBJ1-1	TGTGCCAGCAGCCCTTCCAGGGGTTTCACTGAAGCTTTCTTT	CASSPSRGFTEAFF
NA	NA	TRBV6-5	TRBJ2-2	TGTGCCAGCAGTTATGAGGAGGGAACCGGGGAGCTGTTTTTT	CASSYEEGTGELFF
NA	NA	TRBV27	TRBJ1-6	TGTGCCAGCAACTGGAGGGGAGAGTTATCCTATAATTCACCCCTCCACTTT	CASNWRGELSYNSPLHF
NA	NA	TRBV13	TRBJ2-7	TGTGCCAGCAGCCCATGGAGGGTCTCCTACGAGCAGTACTTC	CASSPWRVSYEQYF
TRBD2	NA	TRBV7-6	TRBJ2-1	TGTGCCAGCAGCCTCGGGACTAGCGGGAGCAATGAGCAGTTCTTC	CASSLGTSGSNEQFF
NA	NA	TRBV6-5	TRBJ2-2	TGTGCCAGCCGCCGGGACACGAACACCGGGGAGCTGTTTTTT	CASRRDTNTGELFF
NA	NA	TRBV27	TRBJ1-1	TGTGCCAGCAGGGGGCAAGCTGAAGCTTTCTTT	CASRGQAEAFF
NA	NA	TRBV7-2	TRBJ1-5	TGTGCCAGCAGCTTAGGAGGGACGGGGGCCCAGCATTTT	CASSLGGTGAQHF
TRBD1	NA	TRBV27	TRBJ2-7	TGTGCCAGCAGGCTCAACAGGGGGCTCTCCTCCTACGAGCAGTACTTC	CASRLNRGLSSYEQYF
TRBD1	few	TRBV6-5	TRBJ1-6	TGTGCCAGCAGTTACTATGGACAGGGAGTTAGGTCCCTCCACTTT	CASSYYGQGVRSLHF
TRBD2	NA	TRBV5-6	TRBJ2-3	TGTGCCAGCAGTCTAACGACTAGCGGTCTCACAGATACGCAGTATTTT	CASSLTTSGLTDTQYF
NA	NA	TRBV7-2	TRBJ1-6	TGTGCCAGCAGCTTAGGCCGGGGGGGGGCAGGTTCACCCCTCCACTTT	CASSLGRGGAGSPLHF
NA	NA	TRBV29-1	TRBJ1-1	TGCAGCGGGAAGGGGATGAACACTGAAGCTTTCTTT	CSGKGMNTEAFF
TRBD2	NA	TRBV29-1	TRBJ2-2	TGCAGCGTTGCTACGGGGGGGGGCGGGGGAGCCACCGGGGAGCTGTTTTTT	CSVATGGGGGATGELFF
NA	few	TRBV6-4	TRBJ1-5	TGTGCCAGCACTTCCTTAGACAGACACTTTAATCAGCCCCAGCATTTT	CASTSLDRHFNQPQHF
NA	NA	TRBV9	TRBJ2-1	TGTGCCAGCAGCACAACGGGGTACTCCTACAATGAGCAGTTCTTC	CASSTTGYSYNEQFF
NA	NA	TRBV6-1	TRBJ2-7	TGTGCCAGCAGTGTTAACCCCGGGGACGAGCAGTACTTC	CASSVNPGDEQYF
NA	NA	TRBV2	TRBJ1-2	TGTGCCAGCAGTGACCAGGGAACTAACTATGGCTACACCTTC	CASSDQGTNYGYTF
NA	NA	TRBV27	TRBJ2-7	TGTGCCAGCAGTCCCCGGTGGGGCCCGCTGAGCTCCTACGAGCAGTACTTC	CASSPRWGPLSSYEQYF
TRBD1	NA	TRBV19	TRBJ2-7	TGTGCCAGTAGTCCCTGGACAGGGACCGAACAGCAGTACTTC	CASSPWTGTEQQYF
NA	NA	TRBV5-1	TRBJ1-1	TGCGCCAGCAGCTTAGGCCAGGGAAAGAACACTGAAGCTTTCTTT	CASSLGQGKNTEAFF
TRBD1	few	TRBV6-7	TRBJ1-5	TGTGCCAGCACACCGGGACAGGGGGATCGAGGCAATCAGCCCCAGCATTTT	CASTPGQGDRGNQPQHF
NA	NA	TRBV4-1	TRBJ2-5	TGCGCCAGCAGCCAAGATGCCGCAGACCATACTAAGAGAACCCAGTACTTC	CASSQDAADHTKRTQYF
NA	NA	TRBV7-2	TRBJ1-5	TGTGCCAGCAGCTTAGCCACAAATCAGCCCCAGCATTTT	CASSLATNQPQHF
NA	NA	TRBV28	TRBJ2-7	TGTGCCAGCAGTCCCGGACTCGGAGACGAGCAGTACTTC	CASSPGLGDEQYF
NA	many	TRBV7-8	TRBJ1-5	TGTGCCAGCAGCCCGGGACCGCTCGGGGGTGATCAGCCCCAGCATTTT	CASSPGPLGGDQPQHF
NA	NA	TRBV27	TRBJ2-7	TGTGCCAGCAGTTTATCTCCTAACCCGGGGAGATACGAGCAGTACTTC	CASSLSPNPGRYEQYF
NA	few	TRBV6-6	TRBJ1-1	TGTGCCAGCACTGACAGCATGAACACTGAAGCTTTCTTT	CASTDSMNTEAFF
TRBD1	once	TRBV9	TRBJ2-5	TGTGCCAGCAGCTCCAAACCCAGGGGGCAAGCAAAAGAGACCCAGTACTTC	CASSSKPRGQAKETQYF
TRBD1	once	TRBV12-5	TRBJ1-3	TGTGCTAGTGGTTCACAGGGGTATGGAAACACCATATATTTT	CASGSQGYGNTIYF